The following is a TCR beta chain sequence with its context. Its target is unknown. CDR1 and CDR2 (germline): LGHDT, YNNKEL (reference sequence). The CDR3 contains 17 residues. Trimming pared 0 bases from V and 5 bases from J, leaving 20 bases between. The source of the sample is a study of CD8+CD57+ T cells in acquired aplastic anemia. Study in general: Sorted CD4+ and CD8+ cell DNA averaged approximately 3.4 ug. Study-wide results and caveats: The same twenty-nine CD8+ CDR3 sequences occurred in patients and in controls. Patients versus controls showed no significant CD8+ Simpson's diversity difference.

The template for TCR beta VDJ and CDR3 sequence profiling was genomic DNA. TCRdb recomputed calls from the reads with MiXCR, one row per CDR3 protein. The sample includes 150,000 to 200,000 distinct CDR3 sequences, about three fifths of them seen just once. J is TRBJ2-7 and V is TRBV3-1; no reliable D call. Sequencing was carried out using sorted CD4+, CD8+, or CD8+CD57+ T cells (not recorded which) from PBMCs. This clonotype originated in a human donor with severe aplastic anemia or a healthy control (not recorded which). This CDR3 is CASSQESSGRFGNEQYF. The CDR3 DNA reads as TGTGCCAGCAGCCAAGAATCTTCCGGGCGTTTTGGGAACGAGCAGTACTTC.